The rows below give T cell receptor beta chains drawn from one sample of a study of radiotherapy plus CTLA-4 blockade in lung cancer. Sequenced by immunoSEQ multiplex PCR; TCRdb stores in-frame clones only, minus some. The sample carries approximately 98,000 clones, approximately 85% recorded once. The specimen was peripheral blood, collected from a patient treated with radiotherapy plus ipilimumab. The receptors were gathered from a human donor with non-small cell lung cancer who had a partial response to radiotherapy plus ipilimumab. CDR3s include the opening cysteine and the closing phenylalanine or tryptophan. Each record gives: J gene, clone size, V gene, D gene, CDR3 protein, CDR3 DNA. A D gene is named only where the DNA matches it firmly. Size is omitted from some rows. Given values are once, few, many or a class for expanded clones.

TRBJ1-1 | NA | TRBV27 | NA | CASSFIPGTEAFF | TGTGCCAGCAGTTTTATCCCAGGCACTGAAGCTTTCTTT
TRBJ1-4 | once | TRBV6-1 | TRBD1 | CASSEVGTGRGRKLFF | TGTGCCAGCAGTGAAGTTGGGACAGGGCGAGGGAGAAAACTGTTTTTT
TRBJ1-1 | NA | TRBV28 | NA | CASLLQGTEAFF | TGTGCGAGCCTCCTGCAGGGAACTGAAGCTTTCTTT
TRBJ1-2 | NA | TRBV27 | NA | CASSPRRESHYGYTF | TGTGCCAGCAGCCCTAGGAGGGAATCCCACTATGGCTACACCTTC
TRBJ2-2 | NA | TRBV27 | TRBD2 | CASSLGLAGGPSTGELFF | TGTGCCAGCAGTTTGGGACTAGCGGGAGGGCCGAGCACCGGGGAGCTGTTTTTT
TRBJ1-1 | once | TRBV7-2 | TRBD1 | CASSSRTGAKNTEAFF | TGTGCCAGCAGCAGCAGGACAGGGGCTAAGAACACTGAAGCTTTCTTT
TRBJ2-2 | NA | TRBV5-1 | TRBD2 | CASSTSGKNTGELFF | TGCGCCAGCAGTACTAGCGGAAAGAACACCGGGGAGCTGTTTTTT
TRBJ1-1 | NA | TRBV6-6 | NA | CASSYLPGGNTEAFF | TGTGCCAGCAGTTACCTCCCGGGGGGGAACACTGAAGCTTTCTTT
TRBJ1-1 | NA | TRBV9 | NA | CASRTDLSHTEAFF | TGTGCCAGCAGGACAGACTTGTCCCACACTGAAGCTTTCTTT
TRBJ1-2 | NA | TRBV19 | NA | CASTPGTGNGNYGYTF | TGTGCCAGTACCCCCGGAACAGGGAATGGTAACTATGGCTACACCTTC
TRBJ2-3 | NA | TRBV27 | NA | CASRTWTTSTDTQYF | TGTGCCAGCCGTACTTGGACAACTAGCACAGATACGCAGTATTTT
TRBJ2-6 | NA | TRBV2 | NA | CASDDRLSGANVLTF | TGTGCCAGCGATGACAGGTTATCCGGGGCCAACGTCCTGACTTTC
TRBJ1-1 | NA | TRBV5-4 | TRBD1 | CASSPSRDRGGTEAFF | TGTGCCAGCAGCCCGTCCCGGGACAGGGGGGGGACTGAAGCTTTCTTT
TRBJ1-2 | NA | TRBV5-6 | TRBD1 | CASSAPGQGDSPYGYTF | TGTGCCAGCTCGGCCCCGGGACAGGGAGACTCCCCCTATGGCTACACCTTC
TRBJ2-1 | NA | TRBV13 | NA | CASSLGISGSGDEQFF | TGTGCCAGCAGCTTAGGCATCAGCGGGTCGGGCGATGAGCAGTTCTTC
TRBJ2-7 | NA | TRBV11-2 | NA | CASSRGQSNRSSYEQYF | TGTGCCAGCAGCCGTGGACAGAGCAATAGGAGCTCCTACGAGCAGTACTTC
TRBJ2-7 | NA | TRBV2 | TRBD1 | CASNGQGLYEQYF | TGTGCCAGCAACGGACAGGGATTGTACGAGCAGTACTTC
TRBJ2-7 | NA | TRBV4-2 | NA | CASNTAGSYEQYF | TGTGCCAGCAATACAGCGGGTTCGTACGAGCAGTACTTC
TRBJ1-2 | NA | TRBV30 | NA | CAWSYQGLAGYTF | TGTGCCTGGAGTTATCAGGGACTGGCTGGCTACACCTTC
TRBJ2-7 | NA | TRBV18 | TRBD2 | CASSTTGGGSSYEQYF | TGTGCCAGCTCAACTACTGGGGGGGGGAGCTCCTACGAGCAGTACTTC
TRBJ2-3 | NA | TRBV5-6 | TRBD2 | CASSLAGLAGGTDTQYF | TGTGCCAGCAGCTTGGCGGGACTAGCGGGAGGTACAGATACGCAGTATTTT
TRBJ2-7 | NA | TRBV7-2 | TRBD2 | CASSLGRASGSGEQYF | TGTGCCAGCAGCTTAGGTAGGGCTAGCGGGAGTGGCGAGCAGTACTTC
TRBJ1-1 | few | TRBV28 | TRBD1 | CASSLKTGTANTEAFF | TGTGCCAGCAGTTTGAAAACCGGGACAGCCAACACTGAAGCTTTCTTT
TRBJ2-1 | NA | TRBV21-1 | NA | CASSKVGDRVGCEQFF | TGTGCCAGCAGCAAAGTAGGGGACAGGGTAGGGTGTGAGCAGTTCTTC
TRBJ1-2 | NA | TRBV19 | NA | CASSSSSLRQMGYGYTF | TGTGCCAGTAGTTCTTCATCCCTCCGACAGATGGGCTATGGCTACACCTTC
TRBJ1-2 | NA | TRBV14 | TRBD1 | CASSPDRVGYTF | TGTGCCAGCAGCCCAGACAGGGTTGGCTACACCTTC
TRBJ2-1 | NA | TRBV28 | NA | CATQGTLYNEQFF | TGTGCCACCCAGGGGACCCTTTACAATGAGCAGTTCTTC
TRBJ1-5 | NA | TRBV19 | NA | CASSIARFSNQPQHF | TGTGCCAGTAGTATAGCTCGGTTTAGCAATCAGCCCCAGCATTTT
TRBJ1-2 | NA | TRBV19 | NA | CASSPTRGPIGYTF | TGTGCCAGTAGCCCTACCAGGGGACCCATAGGCTACACCTTC
TRBJ2-5 | NA | TRBV11-1 | NA | CASSPPGLATQYF | TGTGCCAGCAGCCCTCCAGGACTGGCGACCCAGTACTTC
TRBJ2-3 | NA | TRBV5-8 | NA | CASSLGPGTDTQYF | TGTGCCAGCAGCTTAGGACCGGGAACAGATACGCAGTATTTT
TRBJ1-5 | NA | TRBV28 | TRBD1 | CASSGQEYQPQHF | TGTGCCAGCTCGGGACAGGAGTATCAGCCCCAGCATTTT
TRBJ1-2 | NA | TRBV5-4 | NA | CASSLAGGGGYTF | TGTGCCAGCAGCTTGGCGGGGGGAGGAGGCTACACCTTC
TRBJ2-5 | NA | TRBV7-2 | NA | CASSIRETQYF | TGTGCCAGCAGCATCAGGGAGACCCAGTACTTC
TRBJ2-3 | NA | TRBV28 | TRBD2 | CATSKLAGTDTQYF | TGTGCCACCTCAAAGCTAGCGGGAACAGATACGCAGTATTTT
TRBJ2-3 | NA | TRBV18 | TRBD1 | CASSPVGTGPLNPQYF | TGTGCCAGCTCACCAGTCGGGACAGGGCCTCTTAACCCGCAGTATTTT
TRBJ1-1 | NA | TRBV18 | TRBD1 | CASSLTGVNTEAFF | TGTGCCAGCTCCCTCACAGGGGTGAACACTGAAGCTTTCTTT
TRBJ2-1 | NA | TRBV5-1 | TRBD2 | CASGSSGAYNEQFF | TGCGCCAGCGGGTCTAGCGGGGCGTACAATGAGCAGTTCTTC
TRBJ2-2 | NA | TRBV15 | NA | CATSRGRNTGELFF | TGTGCCACCAGCAGGGGGAGGAACACCGGGGAGCTGTTTTTT
TRBJ2-1 | once | TRBV5-4 | NA | CASSWTVSEQFF | TGTGCCAGCAGCTGGACTGTATCTGAGCAGTTCTTC
TRBJ2-3 | NA | TRBV7-9 | TRBD1 | CASSLGDRGKTDTQYF | TGTGCCAGCAGCCTAGGCGACAGGGGTAAAACAGATACGCAGTATTTT
TRBJ1-5 | NA | TRBV5-8 | NA | CASSSLRGSQPQHF | TGTGCCAGCAGCTCCTTGCGGGGGTCTCAGCCCCAGCATTTT
TRBJ2-3 | once | TRBV15 | TRBD2 | CATSRDYGGGTSTDTQYF | TGTGCCACCAGCAGAGATTACGGCGGGGGAACCTCCACAGATACGCAGTATTTT
TRBJ2-3 | NA | TRBV10-1 | NA | CASSRDFTDTQYF | TGCGCCAGCAGCAGGGATTTTACAGATACGCAGTATTTT
TRBJ2-7 | few | TRBV4-2 | NA | CASSQGLFYEQYF | TGTGCCAGCAGCCAAGGGCTGTTCTACGAGCAGTACTTC
TRBJ1-2 | NA | TRBV6-5 | TRBD1 | CASSEGGTGARDTF | TGTGCCAGCAGTGAAGGCGGGACAGGGGCCAGGGACACCTTC
TRBJ2-7 | NA | TRBV27 | NA | CASSLSTSFSDSTSYEQYF | TGTGCCAGCAGTTTATCGACCTCTTTTAGCGATTCGACTTCCTACGAGCAGTACTTC
TRBJ1-1 | NA | TRBV27 | NA | CASSTGTSSREAFF | TGTGCCAGCAGTACCGGGACATCAAGCAGGGAAGCTTTCTTT
TRBJ2-1 | NA | TRBV6-1 | TRBD1 | CASSRGQGVNEQFF | TGTGCCAGCAGCAGGGGACAGGGGGTGAATGAGCAGTTCTTC
TRBJ2-5 | NA | TRBV27 | TRBD2 | CASSPRPSGRMSETQYF | TGTGCCAGCAGTCCAAGACCTAGCGGGAGGATGTCGGAGACCCAGTACTTC
TRBJ2-1 | NA | TRBV7-6 | TRBD2 | CASSLSAGGLRVHEQFF | TGTGCCAGCAGCCTCTCGGCGGGAGGGCTCAGGGTGCATGAGCAGTTCTTC
TRBJ2-3 | NA | TRBV5-1 | NA | CASSLSSTDTQYF | TGCGCCAGCAGCTTGTCCTCCACAGATACGCAGTATTTT
TRBJ2-2 | NA | TRBV28 | NA | CACRRLGTTGELFF | TGTGCCTGCCGGCGACTAGGAACCACCGGGGAGCTGTTTTTT
TRBJ2-3 | NA | TRBV5-1 | NA | CASSSGRGGDTQYF | TGCGCCAGCAGCTCGGGGCGAGGGGGAGATACGCAGTATTTT
TRBJ1-1 | NA | TRBV30 | NA | CAQGMGKSLDSMNTEAFF | TGTGCCCAGGGAATGGGTAAGTCGTTAGACAGCATGAACACTGAAGCTTTCTTT